Sequencing of this T cell receptor beta chain was carried out in a study of T cells expressing NK-cell markers. Across the study: TCR beta repertoires came from sorted CD3+CD56+NKG2C+, CD3+CD56+NKG2C- and CD3+CD56-NKG2C+ T cells. HCMV serostatus: most of the eight sequenced donors positive, one negative.

5'RACE template switching with UMIs produced the TCR beta cDNA. For each CDR3 protein, TCRdb gives one entry from its re-call of the 5' RACE reads, without DNA. The sample data list about 400,000 distinct CDR3 sequences. Germline CDR1 is SGHRS and CDR2 is YFSETQ. This CDR3 is built from 14 residues. Sample: blood T cells: a sorted CD56 or NKG2C T cell subset, CD4+ or CD8+ T cells, or bulk PBMC T cells (not recorded which). The receptor comes from a woman in her 50s in good health. V and J are TRBV5-1 and TRBJ1-1; the D call from TCRdb, TRBD1, cannot be confirmed without DNA. CDR3 sequence reads: CASSLGALNTEAFF.